A single T cell receptor (beta chain) is shown here with its context. What it binds is not known. The V gene lost 0 bases and the J gene lost 0 bases, with 10 bases spanning the gap. The CDR3 consists of 16 residues. Germline loops: CDR1 SEHNR, CDR2 FQNEAQ (reference sequence). This sample was included in a study of cytomegalovirus exposure and HLA in healthy donors. Study background: The early release's HLA-typed donors yielded 78 million or so unique TCRs.

Regarding the study as a whole: Accurate prediction of HLA-A and HLA-B alleles (for most subjects) was reportedly achieved from TCR beta sequences.

The PCR was carried out with 60 Vbeta primers and 13 Jbeta primers. The repertoire was sequenced with immunoSEQ multiplex PCR; TCRdb's copy has only in-frame clones and lacks some. The sample lists about 170,000 clones; just over 75% were seen once. The chain uses TRBV7-9 and TRBJ2-3; D perhaps matches TRBD2 (6 bases). The TCR originated in a woman between 25 and 40 years old in good health and CMV-seropositive. The sample consisted of PBMCs. The CDR3 loop reads CASSLALGGSTDTQYF. The DNA for the CDR3 is TGTGCCAGCAGCTTAGCGCTCGGGGGAAGCACAGATACGCAGTATTTT.